This TCR beta chain was observed in a study of blood T cell repertoires in COVID-19. Clones were sequenced by immunoSEQ multiplex PCR, and TCRdb holds only the in-frame ones, with some missing. The sample includes 50,000 to 65,000 clones, about 88% seen only once; the top ten take 1.3%. CDR3 size: 16 residues. V gave up 2 bases and J gave up 4 bases; unmatched junction bases: 11. The germline CDR1 and CDR2 sequences are SGHRS and YFSETQ. Input material: peripheral blood. This receptor was identified in a man aged 60 to 75 with acute or convalescent COVID-19. The chain combines TRBV5-1 with TRBJ2-5; 7 bases map to TRBD2. For the CDR3, the DNA is TGCGCCAGCAGCTTCGGGAACAGCGGGGCGGGAGAGACCCAGTACTTC. This gives the protein CASSFGNSGAGETQYF.